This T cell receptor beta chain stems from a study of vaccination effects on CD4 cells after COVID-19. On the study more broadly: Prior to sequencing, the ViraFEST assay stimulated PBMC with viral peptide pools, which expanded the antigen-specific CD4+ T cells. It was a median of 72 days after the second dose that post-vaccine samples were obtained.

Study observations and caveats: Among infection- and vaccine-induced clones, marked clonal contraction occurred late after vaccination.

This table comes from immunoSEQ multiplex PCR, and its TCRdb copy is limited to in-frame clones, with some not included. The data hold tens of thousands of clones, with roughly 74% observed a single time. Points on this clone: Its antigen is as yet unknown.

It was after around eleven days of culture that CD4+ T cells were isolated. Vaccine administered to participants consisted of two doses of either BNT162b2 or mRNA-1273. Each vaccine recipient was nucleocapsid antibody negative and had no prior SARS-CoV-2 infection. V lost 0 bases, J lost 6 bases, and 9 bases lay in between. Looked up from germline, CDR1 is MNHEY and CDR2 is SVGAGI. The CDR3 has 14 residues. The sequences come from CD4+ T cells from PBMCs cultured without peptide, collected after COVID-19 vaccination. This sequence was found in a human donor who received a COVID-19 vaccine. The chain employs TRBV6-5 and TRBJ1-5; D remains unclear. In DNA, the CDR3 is TGTGCCAGCAGTTACTCCCTGGGCAGTCAGCCCCAGCATTTT. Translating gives CASSYSLGSQPQHF.